This T cell receptor beta chain was sequenced in a study of T cell changes during pregnancy in multiple sclerosis. Generated by immunoSEQ multiplex PCR, the TCRdb table keeps only in-frame clones and is missing some. The table shows about 81,000 clones, with about 94% occurring only once. Germline V gives CDR1 SGDLS, CDR2 YYNGEE. CDR3 length equals 15 residues. The ends were cut back, 3 bases at V and 6 bases at J, with 16 bases in the middle. This clone is a singleton in its sample. The sequence was obtained from a female donor with multiple sclerosis, enrolled in a pregnancy study. This specimen was peripheral blood, taken in the third trimester of pregnancy. The V call is TRBV9, the J call TRBJ2-1; weak D call: TRBD1 (6 bases). The CDR3 protein is CASSGHREGGNEQFF. The CDR3 DNA follows: TGTGCCAGCAGCGGTCATAGGGAAGGGGGCAATGAGCAGTTCTTC. Drawing the rest from reference TRBV9 and TRBJ2-1, the complete variable domain is DSGVTQTPKHLITATGQRVTLRCSPRSGDLSVYWYQQSLDQGLQFLIQYYNGEERAKGNILERFSAQQFPDLHSELNLSSLELGDSALYFCASSGHREGGNEQFFGPGTRLTVL.